This entry describes one T cell receptor (beta chain). Its target is unknown. Profiled with immunoSEQ multiplex PCR; TCRdb holds only in-frame clones, not every one. The table includes some 83,000 clones, 75% to 95% detected once. The data were taken from a study of graft-versus-host responses after intestinal transplantation. Study details: Transplants given to recipients were multivisceral, liver-intestinal, or isolated intestinal.

The germline V gene has CDR1 SGHDT and CDR2 YYEEEE. J lost 3 bases, V lost 4 bases, and 4 bases had no gene match. There are 14 residues in the CDR3. Notes on the study in general: Early declines in HvG clones that occurred post-transplant were associated with peak circulating GvH clone levels. Allograft graft-versus-host to host-versus-graft clonal ratios ran high in patients with graft-donor T cell macrochimerism. Investigators detected GvH clones in recipient marrow, with some emerging earlier in ileum or blood.

This chain joins TRBV5-6 and TRBJ1-2; 9 bases map to TRBD1. This specimen was unstimulated CD4+ T cells sorted from spleen or lymph node cells, taken before intestinal transplant. This clonotype was obtained from a human donor who received an intestinal transplant. CDR3 DNA: TGTGCCAGCAGCCAGGGACAGGGAGACTATGGCTACACCTTC. Protein sequence: CASSQGQGDYGYTF.